Sequencing of this T cell receptor beta chain was carried out in a study of T cells in localized non-small cell lung cancer. Study results and caveats: Uninvolved adjacent lung, not tumor, had the highest T cell clonality.

The CDR3 totals 16 residues. V was cut by 3 bases and J by 3 bases, with 16 bases left in between. The germline CDR1 and CDR2 sequences are SGDLS and YYNGEE. The table lists this clone with a few counts. Antigen unknown. Profiling relied on immunoSEQ multiplex PCR, and the TCRdb table lists in-frame clones only, not all of them. The sample has approximately 64,000 clones, roughly 88% seen once. The source material was peripheral blood, sampled before any cancer treatment. This chain links TRBV9 with TRBJ1-5, with D tentatively TRBD1 (5 bases). This sequence originates from a woman aged 35-70 years with stage I lung adenocarcinoma. In DNA form, the CDR3 reads TGTGCCAGCAGCGCGACCCCTGGGGGGTTCAATCAGCCCCAGCATTTT. It yields the protein CASSATPGGFNQPQHF.